This passage covers 29 T cell receptor beta chains from one sample sequenced in a study of blood T cell repertoires in COVID-19. Produced via immunoSEQ multiplex PCR; TCRdb's table is partial and in-frame only. In the table there are roughly 500,000 clones, roughly 90% of which are singletons. Material for sequencing was PBMCs or T cells enriched from blood (not recorded which). Receptors originate from a middle-aged woman who had recovered from COVID-19.

V usage is TRBV30 and J usage is TRBJ2-5; 13 positions match TRBD2. J was trimmed by 4 bases and V by 4 bases; bases with no gene match: 9. Germline CDR1 and CDR2: GTSNPN and SVGIG (reference sequence). The CDR3 sequence is 16 residues long. The CDR3 DNA reads as TGTGCCTGGATTCACGGACTAGCGGGAGTGGGAGAGACCCAGTACTTC. As protein: CAWIHGLAGVGETQYF.

The chain recombines TRBV5-6 with TRBJ2-7; TRBD2 might be the D (5 bases). Germline-derived CDR1 and CDR2 are SGHDT and YYEEEE. Trimming left V 4 bases short and J 2 bases short, with 7 bases between. The CDR3 extends over 12 amino acids. DNA for the CDR3: TGTGCCAGCAGCGCCGGGACCTACGAGCAGTACTTC. This gives the protein CASSAGTYEQYF.

CDR3 sequence reads: CASRTDRASYEQYF. The CDR3 DNA is TGTGCCAGCAGAACAGACAGGGCTTCCTACGAGCAGTACTTC. The chain combines TRBV2 with TRBJ2-7; the match to TRBD1 covers 7 bases. In germline, CDR1 is SNHLY, CDR2 FYNNEI. The length of the CDR3 is 14 residues. The V and J ends lost 6 bases and 1 base, in that order; junction bases with no gene match: 6.

The chain recombines TRBV5-1 with TRBJ2-5, with D perhaps matching TRBD2 (6 bases). The V gene lost 4 bases and the J gene lost 4 bases, with 11 bases spanning the gap. The CDR3 length is 13 residues. The germline V gene has CDR1 SGHRS and CDR2 YFSETQ. DNA for the CDR3: TGCGCCAGCAGCGAGCGGGTTAGAGAGACCCAGTACTTC. Translated: CASSERVRETQYF.

This clone showed up many times. The rearrangement joins TRBV6-4 to TRBJ2-2, with D unclear. CDR1 and CDR2 from the germline V gene are MRHNA and SNTAGT. V was shortened by 4 bases and J by 4 bases, with 10 bases between the two germline ends. The CDR3 has 14 residues. CDR3 bases: TGTGCCAGCAGTGGAAGTCCGGGCACCGGGGAGCTGTTTTTT. It codes for CASSGSPGTGELFF.

This chain uses TRBV12-3 or TRBV12-4 with TRBJ2-7; D is uncertain. This CDR3 comprises 12 residues. V lost 3 bases, J lost 3 bases, and 6 bases lay in between. The CDR3 here is CASSFGGYEQYF. DNA for the CDR3: TGTGCCAGCAGTTTCGGCGGCTACGAGCAGTACTTC.

This clone has just one count. This sequence joins TRBV19 and TRBJ1-2, with D perhaps matching TRBD1 (6 bases). The germline V gene encodes CDR1 LNHDA and CDR2 SQIVND (reference sequence). Trimming removed 3 bases at V and 6 bases at J, with 14 bases between. This CDR3 is 14 amino acids long. The CDR3 coding sequence is TGTGCCAGTAGTATCCGGACAGTCGTGGATGGCTACACCTTC. Its protein product is CASSIRTVVDGYTF.

This chain connects TRBV7-9 to TRBJ1-3, with 10 bases that match TRBD1. V was clipped by 6 bases and J by 0 bases; unmatched bases: 11. This CDR3 has 18 residues. Looked up from germline, CDR1 is SEHNR and CDR2 is FQNEAQ (reference sequence). In DNA, the CDR3 is TGTGCCAGCAGACGGACAGGGGGACTACCCCACTCTGGAAACACCATATATTTT. Amino acids: CASRRTGGLPHSGNTIYF.

The chain is built from TRBV7-9 and TRBJ1-1; 9 bases agree with TRBD1. V shed 2 bases, J shed 1 base, and the junction held 5 bases outside the gene matches. This CDR3 has 16 residues. The germline gives CDR1 SEHNR, CDR2 FQNEAQ (reference sequence). The CDR3 is CASSLLPGQGNTEAFF. Written as DNA, the CDR3 is TGTGCCAGCAGCTTATTACCGGGACAGGGGAACACTGAAGCTTTCTTT.

This chain joins TRBV24-1 and TRBJ1-2; D gene ambiguous. V was shortened by 11 bases and J by 5 bases, with 14 bases between the two germline ends. In germline, CDR1 is KGHDR, CDR2 SFDVKD. The CDR3 contains 12 residues. CDR3 DNA sequence: TGTGCCAGGGCAGGCAGATATTATGGCTACACCTTC. Translated, it gives CARAGRYYGYTF.

The count of this clone is one. V usage is TRBV4-1 and J usage is TRBJ2-7; possible D gene TRBD1, 5 bases. The germline gives CDR1 MGHRA, CDR2 YSYEKL. The germline V and J ends were trimmed by 4 bases and 7 bases, with 23 bases remaining between them. The CDR3 extends over 16 amino acids. CDR3 in amino acids: CASSPQGVGSLGEQYF. The CDR3 region has the DNA TGCGCCAGCAGCCCCCAGGGTGTCGGGTCCCTAGGGGAGCAGTACTTC.

The J gene is TRBJ2-7, the V gene TRBV5-1, with a weak D call TRBD1 (5 bases). This CDR3 contains 17 residues. Germline-derived CDR1 and CDR2 are SGHRS and YFSETQ. The V gene lost 4 bases and the J gene lost 1 base, with 21 bases spanning the gap. DNA of the CDR3: TGCGCCAGCAGCACCCAATGGGGCAGCCAAGGATCCTACGAGCAGTACTTC. Translating it yields CASSTQWGSQGSYEQYF.

This chain links TRBV19 with TRBJ2-3; the match to TRBD2 covers 13 bases. After removal of 2 bases from V and 0 bases from J, the junction contained 5 bases not matched to a gene. The germline V gene has CDR1 LNHDA and CDR2 SQIVND (reference sequence). This CDR3 is built from 18 residues. In nucleotides, the CDR3 is TGTGCCAGTAGTATAAGGACTAGCGGGAGCTCTAGCACAGATACGCAGTATTTT. Its protein product is CASSIRTSGSSSTDTQYF.

The chain joins TRBV27 to TRBJ1-2; 8 bases align to TRBD1. CDR1 MNHEY and CDR2 SMNVEV come from the germline V gene (reference sequence). The length of the CDR3 is 14 residues. Losses at the gene ends were 6 bases for V and 7 bases for J; bases not matched to a gene: 10. Here the CDR3 DNA reads TGTGCCAGCAGGACCCGGACAGGGATGAGTGGCTACACCTTC. Protein sequence: CASRTRTGMSGYTF.

J is TRBJ1-2 and V is TRBV7-2; D not resolved. Germline loops: CDR1 SGHTA, CDR2 FQGNSA. The CDR3 has 13 residues. Trimming cost V 6 bases and J 4 bases, with 12 bases left between them. The CDR3 DNA reads TGTGCCAGCAGTTCCATCGGCGGCTATGGCTACACCTTC. It encodes CASSSIGGYGYTF.

The V gene is TRBV24-1, the J gene TRBJ2-3; TRBD2 matches at 10 bases. Per the germline V gene, CDR1 is KGHDR and CDR2 is SFDVKD. This CDR3 is 17 amino acids long. The trim removed 5 bases at V and 0 bases at J, leaving 7 bases unmatched. The CDR3 is CATSAGASGGSTDTQYF. Here the CDR3 DNA reads TGTGCCACCAGTGCAGGGGCTAGCGGGGGAAGCACAGATACGCAGTATTTT.

The V and J genes are TRBV13 and TRBJ2-3; TRBD2 aligns across 10 bases. This CDR3 has 16 amino acids. The germline gives CDR1 PRHDT, CDR2 FYEKMQ (reference sequence). The J segment lost 4 bases and the V segment lost 10 bases, leaving 14 bases of the junction unmatched. The CDR3 bases are TGTGCCAAAACACGTGGGGCTAGCGGGAGTGCAGATACGCAGTATTTT. Amino acid sequence: CAKTRGASGSADTQYF.

The gene calls are TRBV18 and TRBJ2-5, with D possibly TRBD1 on 5 matching bases. The CDR3 extends over 14 amino acids. V was shortened by 3 bases and J by 1 base, with 9 bases between the two germline ends. Germline lookup yields CDR1 KGHSH and CDR2 LQKENI. The CDR3 DNA is TGTGCCAGCTCACCCCCTGGGGCCCAAGAGACCCAGTACTTC. This codes for CASSPPGAQETQYF.

The rearrangement links TRBV5-1 to TRBJ2-7; 7 positions match TRBD1. Germline V CDR1 and CDR2: SGHRS, YFSETQ. The CDR3 is 15 residues long. V gave up 0 bases and J gave up 0 bases; unmatched junction bases: 3. The CDR3 is CASSLGDSFSYEQYF. In nucleotides, the CDR3 is TGCGCCAGCAGCTTGGGGGACAGCTTCTCCTACGAGCAGTACTTC.

This chain links TRBV7-2 with TRBJ2-3, with D uncertain. The CDR3 has 14 residues. Germline assignment: CDR1 SGHTA and CDR2 FQGNSA. The V end lost 6 bases, the J end lost 0 bases, and 10 bases lay between the germline ends. As DNA, the CDR3 is TGTGCCAGCAGTCTATTTACTAGCACAGATACGCAGTATTTT. As protein: CASSLFTSTDTQYF.

The V and J genes are TRBV18 and TRBJ1-3; 7 bases fit TRBD1. Trimming cost V 3 bases and J 5 bases; bases outside gene matches: 7. CDR1 and CDR2 (germline): KGHSH, LQKENI. This CDR3 is 15 amino acids long. DNA for the CDR3: TGTGCCAGCTCACCCCCGAGACAGGGAAGAAACACCATATATTTT. The encoded protein is CASSPPRQGRNTIYF.

This clone showed up just once. This chain uses TRBV13 with TRBJ1-2; 9 nucleotides match TRBD1. CDR1 and CDR2 (germline): PRHDT, FYEKMQ (reference sequence). With 4 bases clipped from V and 0 bases from J, the junction kept 3 bases outside the gene matches. This CDR3 is built from 15 residues. CDR3 sequence reads: CASSSDRGANYGYTF. As DNA, the CDR3 is TGTGCCAGCAGCTCTGACAGGGGGGCTAACTATGGCTACACCTTC.

The chain uses TRBV9 and TRBJ2-1; TRBD2 might be the D (6 bases). The CDR3 runs 17 residues. Germline values: CDR1 SGDLS, CDR2 YYNGEE. With 0 bases removed from V and 0 bases from J, the gap between germline ends came to 13 bases. CDR3 protein: CASSVATSPSSYNEQFF. CDR3 coding DNA: TGTGCCAGCAGCGTAGCTACTAGCCCGAGCTCCTACAATGAGCAGTTCTTC.

This chain connects TRBV27 to TRBJ1-2; possibly TRBD1 for D (5 bases). V was pared by 3 bases and J by 4 bases, with 15 bases between. The CDR3 covers 15 residues. Looked up from germline, CDR1 is MNHEY and CDR2 is SMNVEV (reference sequence). CDR3: CASSFTGLHLYGYTF. DNA of the CDR3: TGTGCCAGCAGTTTTACGGGACTCCATCTCTATGGCTACACCTTC.

This clone has just one count. The rearrangement links TRBV5-1 to TRBJ2-3; D perhaps matches TRBD1 (5 bases). Trimming cost V 4 bases and J 2 bases, with 11 bases left between them. CDR1 is SGHRS, CDR2 YFSETQ, per germline. The CDR3 totals 14 residues. This CDR3 is CASSVQGPTDTQYF. For the CDR3, the DNA is TGCGCCAGCAGCGTGCAGGGCCCCACAGATACGCAGTATTTT.

The chain is built from TRBV24-1 and TRBJ2-1; 13 bases fit TRBD2. The V and J ends lost 10 bases and 8 bases, in that order; junction bases with no gene match: 13. The CDR3 is 16 amino acids. The germline V gene has CDR1 KGHDR and CDR2 SFDVKD. CDR3 nucleotide sequence: TGTGCCACTTCATACACCGGGACTAGCGGGACCTATGAGCAGTTCTTC. This translates into CATSYTGTSGTYEQFF.

V gene TRBV5-1 combines with J gene TRBJ1-2; TRBD1 might be the D (5 bases). The CDR3 contains 14 residues. The V gene lost 3 bases and the J gene lost 4 bases, with 13 bases spanning the gap. Germline CDR1 and CDR2: SGHRS and YFSETQ. CDR3 nucleotide sequence: TGCGCCAGCAGCTCCAACCGCGGGACCTATGGCTACACCTTC. Its protein is CASSSNRGTYGYTF.

The chain is built from TRBV5-6 and TRBJ2-7, with 8 bases matching TRBD1. CDR1 is SGHDT and CDR2 is YYEEEE in the germline V gene. The ends lost 4 bases at V and 7 bases at J; junction bases unmatched: 7. The CDR3 covers 13 residues. Written as DNA, the CDR3 is TGTGCCAGCAGCGAGCAGGGGGCAAGGGAGCAGTACTTC. Translating it yields CASSEQGAREQYF.

This clone has more than one count but fewer than ten. The V call is TRBV6-1, the J call TRBJ1-3, with D unresolved. V dropped 3 bases and J dropped 8 bases, with 20 bases sitting between them. The germline V gene has CDR1 MNHNS and CDR2 SASEGT. The CDR3 spans 16 residues. The CDR3 coding sequence is TGTGCCAGCAGTGAGTTGGGCAGAACTCTGTCGGACACCATATATTTT. The encoded protein is CASSELGRTLSDTIYF.